This is a list of T cell receptor beta chains from one sample in a study of shared clonotypes between healthy human individuals. Here immunoSEQ multiplex PCR was the method, and the copy in TCRdb shows in-frame clones only, minus some. This table has millions of clones, approximately 93% appearing once. Sequencing was carried out using naive CD4+ T cells from PBMCs. The receptors were gathered from a man younger than 35 in good health. Some clones in this sample may be carry-over from other donors' samples. Both conserved end residues are part of each CDR3.

>TRBV9|TRBJ2-2
CASSGLSGAHGELFF
>TRBV20-1|TRBJ2-7
CSAGEYEQYF
>TRBV18|TRBJ1-2
CASSPQESGAYGYTF
>TRBV28|TRBJ2-7
CASSLPYYEQYF
>TRBV2|TRBJ1-4
CASSTQGPATNEKLFF
>TRBV28|TRBJ2-7
CASSLLGAEQYF
>TRBV5-1|TRBJ1-1
CASSPRGYANTEAFF
>TRBV19|TRBJ2-7
CASSTQGLASEQYF
>TRBV2|TRBJ2-2
CASKQGASGELFF
>TRBV6-6|TRBJ2-1
CASSVRGNEQFF
>TRBV19|TRBJ2-1
CASSIQGAKNEQFF
>TRBV7-2|TRBJ2-1
CASSAQGTSGSYEQFF
>TRBV18|TRBJ2-5
CASSASGNQETQYF
>TRBV14|TRBJ1-2
CASSQAMGGRYGYTF
>TRBV29-1|TRBJ2-1
CSVDSVGKQFF
>TRBV19|TRBJ2-2
CASSQTETNTGELFF
>TRBV15|TRBJ2-3
CATSGRRGKTDTQYF
>TRBV7-2|TRBJ2-2
CASSYQGVGTGELFF
>TRBV10-3|TRBJ1-5
CAISEGQATLPQHF
>TRBV30|TRBJ2-6
CAWSPTGTSYSGANVLTF
>TRBV28|TRBJ1-4
CASSLEGGVGEKLFF
>TRBV5-1|TRBJ1-2
CASSLGTAYGYTF
>TRBV5-1|TRBJ2-5
CASSPTGPHEGETQYF
>TRBV7-2|TRBJ1-2
CASSLAVADYGYTF